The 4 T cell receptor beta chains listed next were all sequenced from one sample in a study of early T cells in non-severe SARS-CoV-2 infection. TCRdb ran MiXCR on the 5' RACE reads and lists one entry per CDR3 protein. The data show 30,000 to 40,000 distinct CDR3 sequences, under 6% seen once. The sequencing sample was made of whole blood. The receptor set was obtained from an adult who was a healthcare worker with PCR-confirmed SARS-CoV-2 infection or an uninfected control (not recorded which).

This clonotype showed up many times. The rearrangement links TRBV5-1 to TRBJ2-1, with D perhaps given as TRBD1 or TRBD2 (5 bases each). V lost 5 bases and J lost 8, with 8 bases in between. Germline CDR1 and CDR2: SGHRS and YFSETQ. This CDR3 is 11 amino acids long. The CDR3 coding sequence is TGCGCCAGCAGGAGAGGGGATGAGCAGTTCTTC. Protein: CASRRGDEQFF.

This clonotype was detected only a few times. The CDR3 DNA is TGCAGTGCCACATCTTTCGACAGGGGTGCTCAGCCCCAGCATTTT. Amino acids: CSATSFDRGAQPQHF. This rearrangement joins TRBV20-1 to TRBJ1-5, with TRBD1 matching over 8 bases. The germline V gene has CDR1 DFQATT and CDR2 SNEGSKA (reference sequence). V lost 6 bases and J lost 6; bases outside the gene matches: 13. CDR3 length equals 15 residues.

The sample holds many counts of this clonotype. As DNA, the CDR3 is TGTGCCAGCAGCGAGCAGTACGAGCAGTACTTC. This gives the protein CASSEQYEQYF. The J gene is TRBJ2-7, the V gene TRBV14; D unresolved. Trimming pared 5 bases from V and 4 bases from J, leaving 6 bases between. CDR1 is SGHDN, CDR2 FVKESK, per germline. The CDR3 covers 11 residues.

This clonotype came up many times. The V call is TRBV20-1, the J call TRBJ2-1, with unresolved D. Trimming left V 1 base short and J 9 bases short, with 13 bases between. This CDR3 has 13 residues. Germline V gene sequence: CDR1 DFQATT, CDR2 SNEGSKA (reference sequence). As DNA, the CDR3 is TGCAGTGCTAGAGGCGACTCCCCGATTGAGCAGTTCTTC. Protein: CSARGDSPIEQFF.